What follows is one T cell receptor (beta chain) and its context. This clonotype has just a few counts. What antigen it recognizes has not been identified. Nothing much larger sits one base from this clone, and base qualities are not available. The protocol used for the library was PCR. Reads for this sample came from an Illumina HiSeq 2500. To normalize quantification of the TCRbeta repertoire, the TCR libraries were built with molecular barcoding that relied on unique molecular identifiers. In TCRdb, the public reads were trimmed at Q25 with fastp and aligned with MiXCR, with productive beta chains retained. Every distinct CDR3 protein forms one entry, paired with its most common genes and DNA. The table for this sample lists around 370,000 distinct CDR3 sequences; 10% of them were counted only once. 2% to 2.5% of the sample is taken by the ten largest. There are 13 amino acids in the CDR3, from cysteine to phenylalanine inclusive. Here the CDR3 DNA is all that survives: 39 bases in frame from base 1. CDR1 and CDR2 were assigned from the germline V gene (reference sequence) as SEHNR and FQNEAQ. For this chain, trimming is 6 bases at the V end and 4 bases at the J end, and the number of junction bases without a gene match is 5.

These data are taken from a study of T-cell reconstitution after alpha-beta-depleted transplantation in children (dated by TCRdb to about 2016). Background for the entire study: T-cell immune reconstitution after TCRalphabeta/CD19-depleted allogeneic hematopoietic cell transplantation in children was quantitatively tracked in the study by means of TCR repertoire profiling.

The sequence was obtained from a human donor who donated a stem cell graft to a child with acute lymphoblastic leukemia. The sequencing here drew on PBMCs from the stem cell graft donor, taken from the stem cell graft. This receptor chain uses TRBV7-9 and TRBJ2-5; 7 junctional bases match TRBD1. The base sequence is TGTGCCAGCAGAGACAGGGTCGTAGAGACCCAGTACTTC. It translates to CASRDRVVETQYF.